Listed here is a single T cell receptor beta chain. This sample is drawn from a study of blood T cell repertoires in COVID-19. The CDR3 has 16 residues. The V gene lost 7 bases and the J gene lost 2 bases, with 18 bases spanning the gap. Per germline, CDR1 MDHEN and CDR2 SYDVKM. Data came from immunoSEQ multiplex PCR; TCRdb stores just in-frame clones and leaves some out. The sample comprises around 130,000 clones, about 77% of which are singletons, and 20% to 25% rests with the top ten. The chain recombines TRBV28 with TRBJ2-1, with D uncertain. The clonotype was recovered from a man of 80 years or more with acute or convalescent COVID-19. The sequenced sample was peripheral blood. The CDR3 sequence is CASTFDGGLAYNEQFF. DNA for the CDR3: TGTGCCAGCACCTTCGACGGTGGCCTAGCCTACAATGAGCAGTTCTTC.